Sequencing of this T cell receptor beta chain was carried out in a study of cytomegalovirus exposure and HLA in healthy donors. About this clone: Its cognate antigen is unknown.

Some clones are missing from TCRdb's copy, which holds only in-frame ones; the method was immunoSEQ multiplex PCR. The table includes some 150,000 clones, roughly nine tenths detected once. Study-wide results and caveats: In vitro assays verified that a few CMV-associated chains recognized CMV antigens specifically.

This CDR3 region has 12 residues. V gave up 7 bases and J gave up 2 bases, with 8 bases separating them. Germline V CDR1 and CDR2: MNHEY, SVGAGI. This chain links TRBV6-5 with TRBJ1-1, with D perhaps TRBD1 (5 bases). This clonotype originated in a woman between 18 and 29 years old in good health and CMV-seropositive. The sample comprised PBMCs. The DNA of the CDR3 is TGTGCCAGCAAGGACACCAACACTGAAGCTTTCTTT. It specifies CASKDTNTEAFF.